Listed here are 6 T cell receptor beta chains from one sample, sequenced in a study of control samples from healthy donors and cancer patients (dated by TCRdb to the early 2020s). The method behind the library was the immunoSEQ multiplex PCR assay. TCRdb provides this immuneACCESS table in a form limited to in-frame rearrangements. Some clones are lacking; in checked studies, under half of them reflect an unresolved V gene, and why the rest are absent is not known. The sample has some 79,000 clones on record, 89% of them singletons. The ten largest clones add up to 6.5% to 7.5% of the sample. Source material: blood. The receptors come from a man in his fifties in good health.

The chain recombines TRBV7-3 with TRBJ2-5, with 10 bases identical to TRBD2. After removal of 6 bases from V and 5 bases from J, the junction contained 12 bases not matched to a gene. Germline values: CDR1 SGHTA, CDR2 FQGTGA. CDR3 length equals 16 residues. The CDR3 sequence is CASSLGDLAGEETQYF. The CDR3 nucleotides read TGTGCCAGCAGTTTAGGGGACCTAGCGGGGGAGGAGACCCAGTACTTC.

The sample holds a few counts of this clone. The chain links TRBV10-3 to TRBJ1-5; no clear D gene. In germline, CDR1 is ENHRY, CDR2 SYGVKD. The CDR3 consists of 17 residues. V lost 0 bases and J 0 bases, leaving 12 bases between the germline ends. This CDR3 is CAISESIRSHSNQPQHF. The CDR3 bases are TGTGCCATCAGTGAGTCGATTAGGAGCCATAGCAATCAGCCCCAGCATTTT.

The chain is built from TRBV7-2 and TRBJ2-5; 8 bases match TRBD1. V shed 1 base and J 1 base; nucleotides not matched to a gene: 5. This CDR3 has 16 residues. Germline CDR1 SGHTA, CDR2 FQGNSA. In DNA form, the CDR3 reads TGTGCCAGCAGCTTAGGATGGGGGACAGGCCAAGAGACCCAGTACTTC. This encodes CASSLGWGTGQETQYF. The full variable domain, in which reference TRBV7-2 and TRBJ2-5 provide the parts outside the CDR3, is GAGVSQSPSNKVTEKGKDVELRCDPISGHTALYWYRQSLGQGLEFLIYFQGNSAPDKSGLPSDRFSAERTGGSVSTLTIQRTQQEDSAVYLCASSLGWGTGQETQYFGPGTRLLVL.

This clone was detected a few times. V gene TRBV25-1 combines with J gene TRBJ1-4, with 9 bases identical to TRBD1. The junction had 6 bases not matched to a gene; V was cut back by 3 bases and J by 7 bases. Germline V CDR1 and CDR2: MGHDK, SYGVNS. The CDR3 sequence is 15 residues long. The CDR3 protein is CASSDSGTGSEKLFF. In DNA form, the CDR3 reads TGTGCCAGCAGTGATTCCGGGACAGGGTCTGAAAAACTGTTTTTT.

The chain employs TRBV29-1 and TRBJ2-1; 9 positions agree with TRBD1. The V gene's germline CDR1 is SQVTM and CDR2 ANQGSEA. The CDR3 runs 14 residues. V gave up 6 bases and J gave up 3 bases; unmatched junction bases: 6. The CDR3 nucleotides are TGCAGCGTCACCGGGACAGGGAGCTACAATGAGCAGTTCTTC. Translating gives CSVTGTGSYNEQFF.

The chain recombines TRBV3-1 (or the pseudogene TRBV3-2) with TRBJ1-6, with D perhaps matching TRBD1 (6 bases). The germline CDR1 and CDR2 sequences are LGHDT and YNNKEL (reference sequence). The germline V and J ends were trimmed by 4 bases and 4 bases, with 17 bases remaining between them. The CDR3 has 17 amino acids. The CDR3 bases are TGTGCCAGCAGCCCCCCAGCACCGAGGGGGTATAATTCACCCCTCCACTTT. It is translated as CASSPPAPRGYNSPLHF.